The rows below give T cell receptor beta chains drawn from one sample of a study of identifying expanded T cells in peripheral blood. TCRdb's table, derived via immunoSEQ multiplex PCR, lists solely in-frame clones and lacks some. The sample consists of approximately 79,000 clones, 90% of them appearing once. Sequences were obtained from blood. These TCRs come from a person aged 18-70 years in good health. Each CDR3 is given without its conserved first and last residue. A D gene is named only where the DNA matches it firmly.

D,V,CDR3
TRBD2,TRBV5-1,ASSYGLAGAGEQY
TRBD2,TRBV4-3,ASSQGASGRVHEQY
TRBD2,TRBV28,ASSPLGLAEPKYNEQF
TRBD2,TRBV9,ASTSGGAGANVLT
-,TRBV4-3,ASSQKILSNEQF
-,TRBV28,ASSFERGKQY
TRBD1,TRBV10-3,ATTGDRTYNEQF
-,TRBV10-3,AISESWQPTDTQY
-,TRBV7-8,ASSLRGHGTDTQY
-,TRBV7-2,ASSLKGGSGANVLT
-,TRBV18,ASSPTQGRGEQF
-,TRBV18,ASSPCAQVSCEQY
-,TRBV2,ASAGEGIRNTEAF
-,TRBV9,ASSPTAPDTQY
-,TRBV5-6,ASSLTDLGPNYGYT
TRBD1,TRBV19,ASSIDRDRENNEQF
-,TRBV9,ASSGGRGYEQY
TRBD2,TRBV7-2,ASSLVASGETQY
-,TRBV5-6,ASSPDSDYGYT
TRBD2,TRBV28,ASRTFLHTPGLASYEQY
-,TRBV2,ASSEASWVYYGYT
-,TRBV11-2,ASSLSRRDQY
-,TRBV4-1,ASSQEGAGFNGYT
-,TRBV30,AWSVGGPYGYT
-,TRBV5-4,ASSLWASTYNEQF
-,TRBV11-2,ASSLGDSRVGEKLF
-,TRBV29-1,SGLWTEAF
-,TRBV10-3,AISDRGNTIY
TRBD2,TRBV5-6,ASSLETSGSYNEQF
TRBD1,TRBV6-6,ASSPPTGQGFQPQH
-,TRBV7-9,ASSLGDIPREQY
-,TRBV6-5,ASSQGAARGETQY
-,TRBV14,ASSQGLGYT
-,TRBV10-3,AAGQETQY
TRBD1,TRBV4-1,ASSYMDRSSYEQY
-,TRBV14,ASSQVSRTVNYGYT
-,TRBV6-1,ASRRTAAQETQY
TRBD1,TRBV29-1,SARQGMDYGYT
-,TRBV19,ASSNFGGSEAF
TRBD1,TRBV19,ASRDRGYGYT
-,TRBV5-5,ASTKAGNTGELF
-,TRBV6-1,ASIPNRDGYT
-,TRBV18,ASSPPVVAGTDTQY
-,TRBV6-5,ASRPPGSGYT
TRBD1,TRBV13,ASSLDRGQETQY
-,TRBV28,ASSAGRGTEAF
-,TRBV25-1,ASSESTGYTEAF
TRBD2,TRBV7-2,ASSLSGTTYNEQF
-,TRBV7-8,ASSLAPPGDGYT
-,TRBV13,ASSLGRGWEQY
-,TRBV29-1,SVVKPNTGELF
TRBD1,TRBV5-1,ASSRTGLSTEAF
-,TRBV9,ASSSTGHNEQF
-,TRBV28,ASSLRPNQPQH
-,TRBV29-1,SVDLAGGGYT
-,TRBV21-1,ASSKSFLDTRSYNEQF
-,TRBV7-6,ASSFSNSYNEQF
TRBD2,TRBV5-1,ASSLGQRGQETQY
TRBD2,TRBV6-5,ASSYVPSGETQY
-,TRBV5-4,ASSLRAYSTDTQY